This is a list of T cell receptor beta chains from one sample in a study of blood T cell repertoires in COVID-19. Clones were read by immunoSEQ multiplex PCR, and TCRdb kept only the in-frame ones, dropping some. The table has 210,000 or so clones, about 90% seen once; the top ten hold around 1.2%. Sequenced sample: peripheral blood. These receptors were collected from a man aged 25-40 years with acute or convalescent COVID-19. Both conserved end residues are part of each CDR3. Size is stated for part of the rows, as once, few or many counts, or as a class when the clone is expanded.

clone size | V gene | CDR3 protein
once | TRBV29-1 | CSVWRDGELFF
. | TRBV11-3 | CASSLEDYYGYTF
once | TRBV30 | CAWSVRQGVGNEQFF
. | TRBV19 | CASSLGQVQNEKLFF
. | TRBV19 | CASSITPASGNTIYF
. | TRBV27 | CASSLNTGVEAFF
. | TRBV6-5 | CASSLSNNYEQFF
. | TRBV18 | CASSQPGGMNYGYTF
. | TRBV7-8 | CASSLEGYTGSNQPQHF
once | TRBV3-1/TRBV3-2 | CASSQGGPGTQYF
. | TRBV13 | CASRPGQGKNIQYF
. | TRBV11-2 | CASSTDGYRGLDTQYF
. | TRBV18 | CASSLAGGDYNEQFF
few | TRBV7-9 | CASSLRVKDTEAFF
. | TRBV5-1 | CASSPQTTGTGELFF
. | TRBV5-1 | CASSSAMEAQYF
. | TRBV2 | CASEPVAGLRTDTQYF
many | TRBV11-1 | CASRTFYDTEAFF
. | TRBV6-1 | CASSEGGPSGTNYEQYF
. | TRBV28 | CASSSHGGTSYEQYF
. | TRBV6-5 | CASTAGQGTYEQYF
. | TRBV10-1 | CASSEGGPDTQYF
. | TRBV29-1 | CSVYIAGAPGEQFF
. | TRBV28 | CASRPLAGTDNEQFF
. | TRBV28 | CASSFRTGGTAFF
. | TRBV9 | CASSVGVSDTDTQYF